The 18 T cell receptor beta chains presented below share a single source sample, sequenced in a study of neurological immune-mediated disorders. Each CDR3 protein gets one entry after TCRdb re-called the 5' RACE reads with MiXCR. Of about 50,000 distinct CDR3 sequences detected, 10% appear once; the ten largest clones hold approximately 5.3%. Source material: PBMCs. The receptor set was obtained from a man between 65 and 85 years old with HTLV-1-associated myelopathy (HAM/TSP).

The table lists this clonotype with many counts. The rearrangement links TRBV5-1 to TRBJ2-5; D is possibly TRBD2 (8 bases). CDR3 length equals 16 residues. The V end was cut by 3 bases, the J end by 5 bases, with 20 bases between. In germline, CDR1 is SGHRS, CDR2 YFSETQ. CDR3 coding DNA: TGCGCCAGCAGCTCCGGGGGGACGGGAGGGGGCGAGACCCAGTACTTC. Amino acids: CASSSGGTGGGETQYF.

This clonotype was seen many times. The rearrangement uses TRBV18 and TRBJ1-2; a weak D match, TRBD1 (5 bases). Trimming shortened V by 3 bases and J by 0 bases, and 11 bases separated the two germline ends. CDR1 KGHSH and CDR2 LQKENI come from the germline V gene. The CDR3 totals 15 residues. The CDR3: CASSPRQNSNYGYTF. The DNA for the CDR3 is TGTGCCAGCTCACCTCGACAGAACTCTAACTATGGCTACACCTTC.

This clonotype was observed a few times. The CDR3 region has the DNA TGTGCCAGCTTATTGGGGAACCAGCCCCAGCATTTT. Residues: CASLLGNQPQHF. The chain carries TRBV21-1 and TRBJ1-5. TRBV21-1 is a known pseudogene. CDR3 length: 12 amino acids.

This clonotype was seen at least ten times. The chain recombines TRBV7-9 with TRBJ1-1; TRBD1 aligns across 7 bases. V dropped 1 base and J dropped 10; count of bases not matched to a gene: 0. CDR3 size: 11 residues. CDR1 and CDR2 (germline): SEHNR, FQNEAQ (reference sequence). The CDR3, as DNA: TGTGCCAGCAGCTTAGGACAGGGAGCTTTCTTT. It yields the protein CASSLGQGAFF.

About this clonotype: With a much larger clone just one base away, this may be a read error. It is likely a read error, because the conserved phenylalanine at the end of the CDR3 is missing. This rearrangement joins TRBV11-2 to TRBJ2-7; the match to TRBD1 covers 8 bases. This CDR3 is 14 amino acids long. V shed 5 bases, J shed 6 bases, and the junction held 9 bases outside the gene matches. Germline V gene data show CDR1 as SGHAT and CDR2 as FQNNGV. CDR3 in amino acids: CASSRSLTGGEQYS. CDR3 coding DNA: TGTGCCAGCAGCCGATCTCTCACAGGGGGCGAGCAGTACTCC.

Comments on this clonotype: This may be a read error, as it is one base from a much larger clone. The chain couples TRBV12-3 or TRBV12-4 to TRBJ2-2; tentatively, D is TRBD2 (7 bases). The CDR3 has 17 residues. Deletions cut 3 bases from V and 8 bases from J, with 22 bases between. The CDR3: CASSLARRGALTGELFF. The CDR3 bases are TGTGCCAGCAGTTTGGCCCGCCGGGGGGCGCTAACTGGGGAGCTGTTTTTT.

This clonotype was observed many times. The rearrangement links TRBV15 to TRBJ2-7; 7 nucleotides match TRBD1. The CDR3 has 15 amino acids. CDR1 LNHNV and CDR2 YYDKDF come from the germline V gene (reference sequence). With V trimmed by 0 bases and J by 6 bases, 8 bases remained unmatched. This CDR3 is CATSRDLRQGREQYF. The CDR3 DNA sequence: TGTGCCACCAGCAGAGACCTTCGACAGGGACGCGAGCAGTACTTC.

This clonotype was recorded at least ten times. The rearrangement links TRBV5-1 to TRBJ1-4, with D unclear. The CDR3 length is 13 residues. Trimming took off 6 bases at V and 8 bases at J, with 14 bases between the two ends. Germline lookup yields CDR1 SGHRS and CDR2 YFSETQ. Here the CDR3 reads CASNEASGEKLFF. The CDR3 DNA reads TGCGCCAGCAATGAGGCATCAGGAGAAAAACTGTTTTTT.

This clonotype was counted many times. V gene TRBV3-1 combines with J gene TRBJ2-3; TRBD2 matches at 7 bases. CDR3 length: 14 amino acids. Germline lookup yields CDR1 LGHDT and CDR2 YNNKEL (reference sequence). The J segment lost 2 bases and the V segment lost 4 bases, leaving 3 bases of the junction unmatched. The CDR3 loop is CASSRLAYTDTQYF. In DNA, the CDR3 is TGTGCCAGCAGCCGACTAGCCTACACAGATACGCAGTATTTT.

The J gene is TRBJ2-5, the V gene TRBV2, with a tentative D call TRBD2 (5 bases). V lost 2 bases and J 1 base, leaving 14 bases between the germline ends. The CDR3 extends over 16 amino acids. Germline V lookup: CDR1 SNHLY, CDR2 FYNNEI. The CDR3 loop is CASSESRRRSQETQYF. DNA for the CDR3: TGTGCCAGCAGTGAATCTCGCCGGAGGTCCCAAGAGACCCAGTACTTC.

This clonotype showed up many times. The chain uses TRBV20-1 and TRBJ1-5; 8 nucleotides line up with TRBD1. This CDR3 spans 14 amino acids. CDR1 DFQATT and CDR2 SNEGSKA come from the germline V gene (reference sequence). V trimming: 6 bases; J trimming: 7 bases; junction bases outside the gene matches: 11. CDR3 DNA: TGCAGTGCCCGTCGAGGACAGGGTGGACAGCCCCAGCATTTT. This encodes CSARRGQGGQPQHF.

This clonotype was counted many times. J is TRBJ1-5 and V is TRBV20-1, with no clear D. The V gene lost 7 bases and the J gene lost 0 bases, with 10 bases spanning the gap. Germline CDR1 reads DFQATT; CDR2 reads SNEGSKA (reference sequence). The CDR3 totals 13 residues. CDR3 sequence reads: CSVGSYSNQPQHF. Written as DNA, the CDR3 is TGCAGTGTTGGGAGTTATAGCAATCAGCCCCAGCATTTT.

This clonotype was observed at least ten times. The genes are TRBV7-2 and TRBJ2-2; D call uncertain. CDR1 SGHTA and CDR2 FQGNSA come from the germline V gene. The CDR3 is 15 residues long. V was pared by 5 bases and J by 7 bases, with 17 bases between. The CDR3 DNA follows: TGTGCCAGCAGCCCGCCGGCTCCGATGAACGGGGAGCTGTTTTTT. Translating it yields CASSPPAPMNGELFF.

This clonotype has at least ten counts. This chain connects TRBV6-2 or TRBV6-3 to TRBJ1-1, with no clear D. The germline V gene encodes CDR1 MNHEY and CDR2 SVGEGT. Trimming pared 5 bases from V and 3 bases from J, leaving 10 bases between. The CDR3 length is 13 residues. CDR3 amino acids: CASSDYVDTEAFF. The CDR3 DNA is TGTGCCAGCAGTGACTACGTAGACACTGAAGCTTTCTTT.

This clonotype was seen repeatedly, ten times or more. V gene TRBV5-5 combines with J gene TRBJ1-3; unclear D gene. Germline-derived CDR1 and CDR2 are SGHKS and YYEKEE (reference sequence). Trimming pared 0 bases from V and 2 bases from J, leaving 18 bases between. The CDR3 totals 18 residues. CDR3 DNA sequence: TGTGCCAGCAGCTTGGCAGGCCCGGACCTAAAGGCTGGAAACACCATATATTTT. Translated: CASSLAGPDLKAGNTIYF.

The chain couples TRBV20-1 to TRBJ2-1, with D unclear. CDR1 and CDR2 from the germline V gene are DFQATT and SNEGSKA (reference sequence). The CDR3 runs to 14 residues. Trimming shortened V by 3 bases and J by 6 bases, and 15 bases separated the two germline ends. CDR3 DNA sequence: TGCAGTGCTAGCAGCTCCGCCCTCTTCAATGAGCAGTTCTTC. The encoded protein is CSASSSALFNEQFF.

This clonotype occurred many times. CDR3 protein: CASSFYGYTF. The CDR3 nucleotides are TGTGCCAGCAGCTTCTATGGCTACACCTTC. This chain connects TRBV5-8 to TRBJ1-2; D unresolved. Trimming removed 2 bases at V and 4 bases at J, with 0 bases between. CDR3 length: 10 amino acids. Germline assignment: CDR1 SGHTS and CDR2 YDEGEE.

In its sample, this clonotype was seen many times. V and J are TRBV5-1 and TRBJ2-2; 8 bases agree with TRBD1. The CDR3 contains 15 residues. Losses at the gene ends were 4 bases for V and 5 bases for J; bases not matched to a gene: 7. In germline, CDR1 is SGHRS, CDR2 YFSETQ. The CDR3 loop is CASSQGQGGTGELFF. DNA of the CDR3: TGCGCCAGCAGCCAAGGACAGGGTGGGACCGGGGAGCTGTTTTTT. The entire variable domain, with the rest obtained from reference TRBV5-1 and TRBJ2-2, is as follows: KAGVTQTPRYLIKTRGQQVTLSCSPISGHRSVSWYQQTPGQGLQFLFEYFSETQRNKGNFPGRFSGRQFSNSRSEMNVSTLELGDSALYLCASSQGQGGTGELFFGEGSRLTVL.